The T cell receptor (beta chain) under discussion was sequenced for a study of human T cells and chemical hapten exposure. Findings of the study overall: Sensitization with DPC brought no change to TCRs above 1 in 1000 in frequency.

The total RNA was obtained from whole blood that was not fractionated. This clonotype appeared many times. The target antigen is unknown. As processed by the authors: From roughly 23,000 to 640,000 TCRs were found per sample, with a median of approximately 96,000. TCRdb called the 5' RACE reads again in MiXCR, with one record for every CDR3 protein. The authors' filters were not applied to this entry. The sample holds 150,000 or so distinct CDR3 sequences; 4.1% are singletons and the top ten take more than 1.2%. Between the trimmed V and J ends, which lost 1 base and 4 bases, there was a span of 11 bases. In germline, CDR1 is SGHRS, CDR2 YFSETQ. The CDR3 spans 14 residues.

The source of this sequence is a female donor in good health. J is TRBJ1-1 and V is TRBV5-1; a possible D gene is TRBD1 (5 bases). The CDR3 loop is CASSLYDQGTEAFF. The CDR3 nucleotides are TGCGCCAGCAGCTTGTATGATCAGGGCACTGAAGCTTTCTTT.